These 26 T cell receptor beta chains originate from one sample sequenced in a study of T-cell reconstitution after alpha-beta-depleted transplantation in children (dated by TCRdb to about 2016). According to the study, the label for this sample's treatment or condition signals: allogeneic hematopoietic cell transplantation with graft depleted of TCRalphabeta T cells and CD19 B cells. Library method: PCR. The run used an Illumina HiSeq 2500. To normalize quantification of the TCRbeta repertoire, the TCR libraries were built with molecular barcoding that relied on unique molecular identifiers. In-frame beta chains were kept once TCRdb had trimmed the public reads at Q25 with fastp and called clones with MiXCR. Identical CDR3 proteins give one entry, which carries the most common genes and DNA. Present in this sample are approximately 520,000 distinct CDR3 sequences, around 10% of which were seen just once. In total, the top ten clones hold 12% to 15% of the sample.

Sequencing used PBMCs, mostly from graft donor cells, obtained 180 days after TCRalphabeta/CD19-depleted stem cell transplant. These receptors all come from a female patient aged 2-15 years who had a stem cell transplant for aplastic anemia, so the T cells may come from the graft donor.

V is TRBV7-8 and J is TRBJ1-5; 7 nucleotides line up with TRBD1. Germline V gives CDR1 SGHVS, CDR2 FQNEAQ. CDR3 size: 17 residues. J was trimmed by 7 bases and V by 0 bases; bases with no gene match: 12. The CDR3 nucleotides read TGTGCCAGCAGCTTAGCGCGGGAACGACAGGGTAGGCAGCCCCAGCATTTT. Amino acid sequence: CASSLARERQGRQPQHF.

CDR3 region: CASSLGTANYGYTF. DNA of the CDR3: TGCGCCAGCAGCTTGGGGACAGCTAACTATGGCTACACCTTC. The chain uses TRBV5-1 and TRBJ1-2, with TRBD1 as a possible D gene (6 bases). This CDR3 region has 14 residues. Trimming took off 0 bases at V and 0 bases at J, with 6 bases between the two ends. CDR1 is SGHRS and CDR2 is YFSETQ in the germline V gene.

This clonotype has a handful of counts. The chain employs TRBV20-1 and TRBJ2-3, with a weak D call TRBD2 (7 bases). The CDR3 sequence is 15 residues long. Trimming cost V 5 bases and J 4 bases, with 19 bases left between them. Germline CDR1 reads DFQATT; CDR2 reads SNEGSKA (reference sequence). CDR3 loop: CSAGGETRTADTQYF. CDR3 DNA sequence: TGCAGTGCTGGGGGGGAGACTAGGACAGCAGATACGCAGTATTTT.

This clonotype was counted at least ten times. The CDR3 DNA reads as TGTGCCAGCAGCTTAGCGGGGACTGACTACGAGCAGTACGTC. Protein sequence: CASSLAGTDYEQYV. The rearrangement uses TRBV7-2 and TRBJ2-7; maybe TRBD2 (6 bases). CDR3 length: 14 amino acids. The V gene's germline CDR1 is SGHTA and CDR2 FQGNSA. Trimming left V 0 bases short and J 3 bases short, with 9 bases between.

The table lists this clonotype with many counts. The chain links TRBV5-1 to TRBJ2-5; D gene uncertain. V lost 5 bases and J 2 bases, leaving 4 bases between the germline ends. The CDR3 totals 11 residues. CDR1 is SGHRS and CDR2 is YFSETQ in the germline V gene. This CDR3 reads CASRAQETQYF. In nucleotides, the CDR3 is TGCGCCAGCAGAGCGCAAGAGACCCAGTACTTC.

This clonotype has just a few counts. The chain uses TRBV4-3 and TRBJ1-6; D gene uncertain. Trimming removed 2 bases from V and 8 bases from J, with 10 bases in between. This CDR3 has 14 amino acids. Germline V gene sequence: CDR1 LGHNA, CDR2 YSLEER. CDR3 in amino acids: CASSQLPKDSPLHF. The CDR3 nucleotides are TGCGCCAGCAGCCAACTACCAAAGGATTCACCCCTCCACTTT.

This clonotype was found a few times. The chain joins TRBV7-6 to TRBJ1-1; 8 nucleotides line up with TRBD1. CDR3 length: 16 amino acids. V dropped 5 bases and J dropped 4; count of bases not matched to a gene: 12. Germline CDR1 SGHVS, CDR2 FNYEAQ. The CDR3 region has the DNA TGTGCCAGCAGCCCCGGACAGGGAGTCGTGGGCACTGAAGCTTTCTTT. This translates into CASSPGQGVVGTEAFF.

The chain employs TRBV7-2 and TRBJ1-5, with 7 bases identical to TRBD1. Germline V CDR1 and CDR2: SGHTA, FQGNSA. CDR3 size: 16 residues. Trimming took 0 bases from V and 6 from J; bases not matched to a gene: 8. The CDR3 DNA is TGTGCCAGCAGCTTAGCGGCAGGGGGTGGGGGTCAGCCCCAGCATTTT. This translates into CASSLAAGGGGQPQHF. The full variable domain, with the rest looked up from reference TRBV7-2 and TRBJ1-5, is GAGVSQSPSNKVTEKGKDVELRCDPISGHTALYWYRQSLGQGLEFLIYFQGNSAPDKSGLPSDRFSAERTGGSVSTLTIQRTQQEDSAVYLCASSLAAGGGGQPQHFGDGTRLSIL.

The chain recombines TRBV4-1 with TRBJ2-1; 8 nucleotides align to TRBD2. The CDR3 is made up of 16 amino acids. Unmatched junction bases numbered 6, after V lost 1 base and J lost 4 bases. Germline V gene data show CDR1 as MGHRA and CDR2 as YSYEKL. CDR3 protein: CASSQGRLAGYNEQFF. Here the CDR3 DNA reads TGCGCCAGCAGCCAAGGGAGGCTAGCGGGTTACAATGAGCAGTTCTTC.

Ten or more counts support this clonotype. CDR3 DNA: TGTGCCAGCAGCCCGGACACTGACAATTCACCCCTCCACTTT. This sequence encodes CASSPDTDNSPLHF. This sequence joins TRBV12-3 or TRBV12-4 and TRBJ1-6; maybe TRBD1 (5 bases). Trimming removed 6 bases from V and 7 bases from J, with 13 bases in between. The CDR3 covers 14 residues.

This chain joins TRBV7-9 and TRBJ2-7, with D possibly matching TRBD1 (6 bases). V shed 2 bases and J shed 9 bases, with 17 bases lying between them. From germline, CDR1 is SEHNR and CDR2 FQNEAQ (reference sequence). There are 14 residues in the CDR3. The CDR3 sequence: CASSLPDRPPGQYF. Written as DNA, the CDR3 is TGTGCCAGCAGCTTACCCGACAGGCCGCCGGGGCAGTACTTC. The full variable domain, completed using reference TRBV7-9 and TRBJ2-7, is DTGVSQNPRHKITKRGQNVTFRCDPISEHNRLYWYRQTLGQGPEFLTYFQNEAQLEKSRLLSDRFSAERPKGSFSTLEIQRTEQGDSAMYLCASSLPDRPPGQYFGPGTRLTVT.

In its sample, this clonotype was seen a few times. The chain combines TRBV12-3 or TRBV12-4 with TRBJ1-3; D perhaps matches TRBD1 (5 bases). The V and J ends lost 11 bases and 0 bases respectively, with 17 bases between them. The CDR3 is 15 residues long. CDR3 amino acids: CASMGRVSSGNTIYF. CDR3 bases: TGTGCCTCCATGGGCAGGGTGAGCTCTGGAAACACCATATATTTT.

CDR3 in DNA: TGCGCCAGCAGCTTGGCCGGGGGAACTAACTATGGCTACACCTTC. This encodes CASSLAGGTNYGYTF. This chain connects TRBV5-1 to TRBJ1-2; a weak D match, TRBD1 (5 bases). V lost 0 bases and J 0 bases, leaving 9 bases between the germline ends. Per the germline V gene, CDR1 is SGHRS and CDR2 is YFSETQ. The CDR3 spans 15 residues.

In its sample, this clonotype was seen a few times. The chain carries TRBV29-1 and TRBJ2-2; possible D gene TRBD2, 6 bases. V lost 7 bases and J lost 7, with 16 bases in between. The germline CDR1 and CDR2 sequences are SQVTM and ANQGSEA. The CDR3 has 13 residues. The CDR3 nucleotides are TGCAGCGCATTAGCGGCGGTTGGCGGGGAGCTGTTTTTT. It codes for CSALAAVGGELFF.

This chain uses TRBV20-1 with TRBJ1-2; 7 bases agree with TRBD1. The CDR3 is 14 amino acids. Germline CDR1 DFQATT, CDR2 SNEGSKA (reference sequence). Germline trimming cut 5 bases from V and 0 bases from J; bases unmatched to any gene: 6. CDR3 nucleotides: TGCAGTGCTCCGGACAGGTCTACTAACTATGGCTACACCTTC. Its protein product is CSAPDRSTNYGYTF.

This chain joins TRBV5-1 and TRBJ2-1, with TRBD1 matching over 8 bases. The CDR3 consists of 13 residues. Losses at the gene ends were 3 bases for V and 8 bases for J; bases not matched to a gene: 4. Germline assignment: CDR1 SGHRS and CDR2 YFSETQ. CDR3: CASSYPTGDEQFF. For the CDR3, the DNA is TGCGCCAGCAGCTACCCGACAGGGGATGAGCAGTTCTTC.

J is TRBJ2-3 and V is TRBV28, with D possibly matching TRBD2 (6 bases). In germline, CDR1 is MDHEN, CDR2 SYDVKM. V gave up 3 bases and J gave up 2 bases, with 12 bases separating them. The CDR3 covers 15 residues. In nucleotides, the CDR3 is TGTGCCAGCAGTTTTCGTTTGGGACTCACAGATACGCAGTATTTT. It encodes CASSFRLGLTDTQYF.

With regard to this clonotype: Just one base apart from a much larger clone, this may be a read error. The V call is TRBV6-5, the J call TRBJ2-2; either TRBD1 or TRBD2 may fit D (5 bases each). This CDR3 spans 13 amino acids. Germline values: CDR1 MNHEY, CDR2 SVGAGI. CDR3 loop: CASSYYDTGDLFF. CDR3 sequence (DNA): TGTGCCAGCAGTTACTACGACACCGGGGACCTGTTTTTT.

The chain employs TRBV7-2 and TRBJ1-5; D unclear. V lost 3 bases and J 5 bases, leaving 8 bases between the germline ends. This CDR3 spans 13 amino acids. CDR1 and CDR2 (germline): SGHTA, FQGNSA. As DNA, the CDR3 is TGTGCCAGCAGCTTTTCGGTAGATCAGCCCCAGCATTTT. Translating it yields CASSFSVDQPQHF.

This clonotype was seen at least ten times. The J gene is TRBJ2-7, the V gene TRBV7-8; 9 nucleotides line up with TRBD1. CDR1 SGHVS and CDR2 FQNEAQ come from the germline V gene. V lost 5 bases, J lost 7 bases, and 9 bases stayed unmatched. The CDR3 extends over 14 amino acids. The CDR3 spells CASSHRDRVEEQYF. CDR3 DNA sequence: TGTGCCAGCAGCCACCGGGACAGGGTGGAAGAGCAGTACTTC.

Regarding this clonotype: One base away lies a much larger clone, so this may be a sequencing read error. J is TRBJ2-6 and V is TRBV20-1; D is perhaps TRBD1 or TRBD2 (5 bases each). CDR1 is DFQATT and CDR2 is SNEGSKA in the germline V gene (reference sequence). The CDR3 consists of 16 residues. CDR3 residues: CSARDTMGTGANGLTF. As DNA, the CDR3 is TGCAGTGCTAGAGATACAATGGGGACCGGGGCCAACGGCCTGACTTTC.

Many counts were recorded for this clonotype. This chain joins TRBV7-8 and TRBJ1-2, with D possibly TRBD1 on 6 matching bases. V was clipped by 1 base and J by 3 bases, with 15 bases between them. The CDR3 has 16 residues. Germline assignment: CDR1 SGHVS and CDR2 FQNEAQ. The CDR3 DNA is TGTGCCAGCAGCTTAGAAGGGTGGGGGGGCTACTATGGCTACACCTTC. Protein product: CASSLEGWGGYYGYTF.

CDR3 sequence reads: CASRLLAGRKETQYF. In DNA, the CDR3 is TGTGCCAGCAGGTTACTAGCGGGACGTAAAGAGACCCAGTACTTC. V is TRBV11-2 and J is TRBJ2-5; 10 bases are a match to TRBD2. There are 15 residues in the CDR3. The V gene's germline CDR1 is SGHAT and CDR2 FQNNGV. The V gene end was trimmed by 6 bases and the J gene end by 3 bases; junction bases not matched to a gene: 7.

The chain joins TRBV14 to TRBJ1-2, with D perhaps TRBD1 (5 bases). The CDR3 covers 17 residues. Trimming shortened V by 4 bases and J by 2 bases, and 20 bases separated the two germline ends. The germline V gene encodes CDR1 SGHDN and CDR2 FVKESK. As DNA, the CDR3 is TGTGCCAGCAGCCTCTGGAGCCGGGGCATACTGAACTATGGCTACACCTTC. As protein: CASSLWSRGILNYGYTF.

The chain joins TRBV20-1 to TRBJ2-2; D not resolved. The V end was cut by 4 bases, the J end by 6 bases, with 9 bases between. CDR1 and CDR2 from the germline V gene are DFQATT and SNEGSKA (reference sequence). This CDR3 is built from 12 residues. DNA for the CDR3: TGCAGTGCTATAGGAAACCCCGGGGAGCTGTTTTTT. Amino acids: CSAIGNPGELFF.

Ten or more counts support this clonotype. This rearrangement joins TRBV5-6 to TRBJ2-7; maybe TRBD2 (5 bases). The ends were cut back, 1 base at V and 0 bases at J, with 17 bases in the middle. Per the germline V gene, CDR1 is SGHDT and CDR2 is YYEEEE. The CDR3 runs 17 residues. The CDR3 here is CASSLRLDYHDSYEQYF. The CDR3 bases are TGTGCCAGCAGCTTGAGGCTCGACTATCACGACTCCTACGAGCAGTACTTC.